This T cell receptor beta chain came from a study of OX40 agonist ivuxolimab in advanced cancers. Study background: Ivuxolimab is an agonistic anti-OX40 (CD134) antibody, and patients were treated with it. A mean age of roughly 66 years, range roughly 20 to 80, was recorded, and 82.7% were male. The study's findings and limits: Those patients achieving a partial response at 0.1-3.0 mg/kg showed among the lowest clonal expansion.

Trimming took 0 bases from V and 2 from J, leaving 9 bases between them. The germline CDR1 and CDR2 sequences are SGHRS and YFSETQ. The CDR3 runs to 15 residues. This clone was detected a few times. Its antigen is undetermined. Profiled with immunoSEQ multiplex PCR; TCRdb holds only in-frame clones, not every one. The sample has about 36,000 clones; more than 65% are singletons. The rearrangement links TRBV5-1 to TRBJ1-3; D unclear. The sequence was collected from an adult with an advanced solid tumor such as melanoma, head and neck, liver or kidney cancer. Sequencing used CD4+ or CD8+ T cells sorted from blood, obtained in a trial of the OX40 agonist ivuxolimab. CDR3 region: CASSLERAPGNTIYF. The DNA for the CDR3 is TGCGCCAGCAGCTTGGAGAGGGCGCCTGGAAACACCATATATTTT.